This T cell receptor beta chain comes out of a study of T-cell reconstitution after alpha-beta-depleted transplantation in children. The study's findings and limits: Expanded clones from the graft, numbering several hundred, reportedly supplied alpha-beta T cells about two months after transplant.

This clonotype was seen a handful of times. Its antigen remains unidentified. Molecular barcoding with unique molecular identifiers was used for the TCRbeta library. TCRdb redid the calling of the PCR reads with MiXCR, one entry per CDR3 protein. The data contain roughly 570,000 distinct CDR3 sequences, around 27% of them singletons. The sequencing here drew on PBMCs, taken before TCRalphabeta/CD19-depleted stem cell transplant. This clonotype was sampled from a boy less than two years old with Wiskott-Aldrich syndrome, due to receive a stem cell transplant.

Here the CDR3 DNA reads TGTGCCAGCAGTGTTCCGGGACTAGCGGGACCCCTTGAGCAGTTCTTC. Its translation: CASSVPGLAGPLEQFF. The V call is TRBV2, the J call TRBJ2-1, with 13 positions matching TRBD2. CDR1 is SNHLY and CDR2 is FYNNEI in the germline V gene. The CDR3 has 16 amino acids. The V gene end was trimmed by 4 bases and the J gene end by 9 bases; junction bases not matched to a gene: 9.